This T cell receptor (beta chain) was sequenced for a study of shared clonotypes between healthy human individuals. Those who donated were healthy HIV-negative adults, with no recent acute infections or vaccinations reported. In CD8 memory, CD45RO+ cells were put together with CCR7-negative CD45RA+ TemRA cells. Findings and limits, study-wide: Unshared clonotypes carried lower generation probabilities than those common to all four donors.

A note on this clone: What it recognizes is unknown.

There are 15 residues in the CDR3. Per germline, CDR1 SGHRS and CDR2 YFSETQ. V was clipped by 7 bases and J by 4 bases, with 19 bases between them. For sorted subsets, approximately 0.2 ug DNA per replicate equaled some 27,000 T cell genomes. The repertoire was sequenced with immunoSEQ multiplex PCR; TCRdb's copy has only in-frame clones and lacks some. The sample shows 85,000 to 100,000 clones, 60% to 70% of them seen only once. The sample comprised memory CD8+ T cells sorted from blood. Subset: CD45RO+ cells pooled with CCR7-negative TemRA cells. The receptor was derived from a man aged 25-45 years in good health. This rearrangement joins TRBV5-1 to TRBJ2-3; tentative D call: TRBD1 (5 bases). Here the CDR3 reads CASCARQFGPDTQYF. Here the CDR3 DNA reads TGCGCCAGCTGCGCCAGACAGTTTGGCCCAGATACGCAGTATTTT.